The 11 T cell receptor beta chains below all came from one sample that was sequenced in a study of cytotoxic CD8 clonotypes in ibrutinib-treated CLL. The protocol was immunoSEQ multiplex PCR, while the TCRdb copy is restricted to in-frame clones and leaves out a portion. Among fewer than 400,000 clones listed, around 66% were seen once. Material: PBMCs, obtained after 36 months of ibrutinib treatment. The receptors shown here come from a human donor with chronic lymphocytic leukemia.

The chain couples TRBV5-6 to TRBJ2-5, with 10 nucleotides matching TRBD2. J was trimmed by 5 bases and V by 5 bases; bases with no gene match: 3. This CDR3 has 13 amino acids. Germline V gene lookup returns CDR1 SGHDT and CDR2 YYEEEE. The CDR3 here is CASSLGLAETQYF. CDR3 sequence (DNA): TGTGCCAGCAGTCTGGGACTAGCGGAGACCCAGTACTTC.

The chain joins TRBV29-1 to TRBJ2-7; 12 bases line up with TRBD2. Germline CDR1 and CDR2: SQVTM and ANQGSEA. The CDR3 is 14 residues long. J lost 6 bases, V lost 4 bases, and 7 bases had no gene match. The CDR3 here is CSVVRLAGDGEQYF. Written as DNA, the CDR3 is TGCAGCGTTGTCAGACTAGCGGGAGATGGCGAGCAGTACTTC.

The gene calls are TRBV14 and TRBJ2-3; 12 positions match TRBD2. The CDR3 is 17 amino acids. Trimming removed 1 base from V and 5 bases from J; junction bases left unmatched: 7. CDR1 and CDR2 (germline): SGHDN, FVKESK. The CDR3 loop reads CASSQVLAGGPRDTQYF. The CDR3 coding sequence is TGTGCCAGCAGCCAAGTCCTAGCGGGAGGGCCGAGAGATACGCAGTATTTT.

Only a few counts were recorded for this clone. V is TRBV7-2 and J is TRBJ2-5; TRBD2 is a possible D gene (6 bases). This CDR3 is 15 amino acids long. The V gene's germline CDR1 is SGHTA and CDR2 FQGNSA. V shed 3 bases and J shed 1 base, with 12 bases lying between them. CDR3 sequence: CASSLGGNSQETQYF. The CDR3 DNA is TGTGCCAGCAGCTTGGGCGGGAACTCCCAAGAGACCCAGTACTTC. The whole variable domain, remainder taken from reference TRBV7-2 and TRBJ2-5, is GAGVSQSPSNKVTEKGKDVELRCDPISGHTALYWYRQSLGQGLEFLIYFQGNSAPDKSGLPSDRFSAERTGGSVSTLTIQRTQQEDSAVYLCASSLGGNSQETQYFGPGTRLLVL.

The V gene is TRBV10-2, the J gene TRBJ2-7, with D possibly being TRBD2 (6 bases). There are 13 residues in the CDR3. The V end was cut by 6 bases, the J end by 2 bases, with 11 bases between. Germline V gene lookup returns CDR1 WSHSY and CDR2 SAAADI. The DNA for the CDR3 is TGCGCCAGCAGGGGGACTTACACCTACGAGCAGTACTTC. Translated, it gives CASRGTYTYEQYF.

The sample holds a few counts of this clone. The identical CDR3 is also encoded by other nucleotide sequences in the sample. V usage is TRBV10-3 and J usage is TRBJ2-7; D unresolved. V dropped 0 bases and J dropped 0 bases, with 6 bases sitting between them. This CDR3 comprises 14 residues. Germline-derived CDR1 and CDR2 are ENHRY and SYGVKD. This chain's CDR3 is CAISESDGSYEQYF. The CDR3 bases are TGTGCCATCAGTGAGTCTGATGGCTCCTACGAGCAGTACTTC.

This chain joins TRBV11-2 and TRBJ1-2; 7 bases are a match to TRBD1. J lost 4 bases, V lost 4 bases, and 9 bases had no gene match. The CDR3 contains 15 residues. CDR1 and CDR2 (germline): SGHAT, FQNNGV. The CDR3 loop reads CASSYTTGDSYGYTF. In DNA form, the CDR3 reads TGTGCCAGCAGCTACACAACAGGGGACTCCTATGGCTACACCTTC.

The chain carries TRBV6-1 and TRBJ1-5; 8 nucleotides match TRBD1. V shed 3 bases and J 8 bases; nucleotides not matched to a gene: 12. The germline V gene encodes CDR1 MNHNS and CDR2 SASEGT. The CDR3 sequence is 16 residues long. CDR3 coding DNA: TGTGCCAGCAGTGACCCCGGACAGGGAAGAATGGAGCCCCAGCATTTT. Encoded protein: CASSDPGQGRMEPQHF.

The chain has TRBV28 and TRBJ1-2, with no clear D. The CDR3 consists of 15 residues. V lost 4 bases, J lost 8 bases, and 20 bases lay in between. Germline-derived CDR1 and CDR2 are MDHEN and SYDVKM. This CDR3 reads CASSSKTTGLRGYTF. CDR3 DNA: TGTGCCAGCAGTTCAAAAACGACTGGTCTGAGGGGCTACACCTTC.

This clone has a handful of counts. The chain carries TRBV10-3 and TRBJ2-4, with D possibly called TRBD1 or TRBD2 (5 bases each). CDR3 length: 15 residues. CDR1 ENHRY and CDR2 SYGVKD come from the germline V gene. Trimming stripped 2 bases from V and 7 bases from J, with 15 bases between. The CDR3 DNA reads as TGTGCCATCAGTGAGAAGGGGTCTAGGGAGAACATTCAGTACTTC. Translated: CAISEKGSRENIQYF.

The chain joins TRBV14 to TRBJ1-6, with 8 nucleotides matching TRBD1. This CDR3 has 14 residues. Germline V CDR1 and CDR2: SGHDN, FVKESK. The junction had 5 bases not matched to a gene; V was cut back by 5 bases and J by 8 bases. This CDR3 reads CASSWTGFYSPLHF. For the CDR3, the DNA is TGTGCCAGCAGCTGGACAGGGTTTTATTCACCCCTCCACTTT.